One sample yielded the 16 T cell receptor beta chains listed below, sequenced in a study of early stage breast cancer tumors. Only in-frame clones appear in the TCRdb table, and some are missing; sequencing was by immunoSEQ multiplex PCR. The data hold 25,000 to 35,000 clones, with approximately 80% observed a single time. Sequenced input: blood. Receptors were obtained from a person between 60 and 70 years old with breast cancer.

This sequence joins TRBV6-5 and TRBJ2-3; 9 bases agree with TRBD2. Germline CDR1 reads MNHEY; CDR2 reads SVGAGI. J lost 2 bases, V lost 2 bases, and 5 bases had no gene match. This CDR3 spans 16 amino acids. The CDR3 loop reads CASSYGSGGNTDTQYF. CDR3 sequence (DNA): TGTGCCAGCAGTTACGGTAGCGGGGGAAACACAGATACGCAGTATTTT.

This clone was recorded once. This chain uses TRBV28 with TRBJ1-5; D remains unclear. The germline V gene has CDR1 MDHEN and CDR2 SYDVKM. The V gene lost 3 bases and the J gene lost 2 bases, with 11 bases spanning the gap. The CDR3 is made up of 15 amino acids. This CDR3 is CASSFLKRGNQPQHF. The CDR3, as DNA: TGTGCCAGCAGTTTCCTGAAACGCGGCAATCAGCCCCAGCATTTT.

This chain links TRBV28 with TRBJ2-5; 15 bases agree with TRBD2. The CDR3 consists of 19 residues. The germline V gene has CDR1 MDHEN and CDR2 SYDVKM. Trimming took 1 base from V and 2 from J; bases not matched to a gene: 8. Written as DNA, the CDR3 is TGTGCCAGCAGTTTATTGCGGGGACTAGCGGGAGGACGGCAAGAGACCCAGTACTTC. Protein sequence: CASSLLRGLAGGRQETQYF.

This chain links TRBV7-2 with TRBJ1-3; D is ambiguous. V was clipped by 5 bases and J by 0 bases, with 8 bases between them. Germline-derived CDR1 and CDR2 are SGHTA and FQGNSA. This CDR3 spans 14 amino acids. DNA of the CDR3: TGTGCCAGCAGCAGGGAGAGCTCTGGAAACACCATATATTTT. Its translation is CASSRESSGNTIYF.

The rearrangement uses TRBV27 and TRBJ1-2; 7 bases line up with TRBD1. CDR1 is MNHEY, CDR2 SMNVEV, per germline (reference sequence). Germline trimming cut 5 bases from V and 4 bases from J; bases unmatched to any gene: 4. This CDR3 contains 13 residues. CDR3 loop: CASSRGTVYGYTF. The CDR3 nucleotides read TGTGCCAGCAGTCGGGGGACAGTCTATGGCTACACCTTC.

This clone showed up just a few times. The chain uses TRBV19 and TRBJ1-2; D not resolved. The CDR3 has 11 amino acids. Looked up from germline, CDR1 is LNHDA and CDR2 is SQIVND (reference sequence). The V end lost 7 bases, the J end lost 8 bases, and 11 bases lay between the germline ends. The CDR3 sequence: CASTLRRGYTF. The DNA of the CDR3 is TGTGCCAGTACTTTACGGCGGGGCTACACCTTC.

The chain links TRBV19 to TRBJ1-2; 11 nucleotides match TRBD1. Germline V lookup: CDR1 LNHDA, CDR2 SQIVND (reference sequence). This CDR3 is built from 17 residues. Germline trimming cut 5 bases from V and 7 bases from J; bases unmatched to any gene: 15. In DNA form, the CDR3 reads TGTGCCAGTAGTCCCCGGACAGGGGGCGATCGGGCGTCTGGCTACACCTTC. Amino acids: CASSPRTGGDRASGYTF.

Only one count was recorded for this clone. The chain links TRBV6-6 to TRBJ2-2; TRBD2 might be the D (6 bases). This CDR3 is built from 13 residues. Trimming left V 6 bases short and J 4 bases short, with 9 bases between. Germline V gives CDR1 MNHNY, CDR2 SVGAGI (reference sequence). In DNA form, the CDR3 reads TGTGCCAGCAGGGGACTTCTCACCGGGGAGCTGTTTTTT. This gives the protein CASRGLLTGELFF.

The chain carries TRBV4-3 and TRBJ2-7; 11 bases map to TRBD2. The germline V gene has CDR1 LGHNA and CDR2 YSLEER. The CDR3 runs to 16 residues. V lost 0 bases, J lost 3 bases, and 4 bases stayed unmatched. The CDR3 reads CASSQDGTSGGYEQYF. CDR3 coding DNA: TGCGCCAGCAGCCAAGATGGTACTAGCGGGGGCTACGAGCAGTACTTC.

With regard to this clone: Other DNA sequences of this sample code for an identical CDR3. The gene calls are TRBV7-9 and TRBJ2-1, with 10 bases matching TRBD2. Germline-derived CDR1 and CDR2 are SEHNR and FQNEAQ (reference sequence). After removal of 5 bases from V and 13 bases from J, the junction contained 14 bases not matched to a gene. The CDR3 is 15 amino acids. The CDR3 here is CASSEGATLAGEQFF. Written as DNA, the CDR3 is TGTGCCAGCAGCGAGGGGGCCACCCTAGCGGGGGAACAGTTCTTC.

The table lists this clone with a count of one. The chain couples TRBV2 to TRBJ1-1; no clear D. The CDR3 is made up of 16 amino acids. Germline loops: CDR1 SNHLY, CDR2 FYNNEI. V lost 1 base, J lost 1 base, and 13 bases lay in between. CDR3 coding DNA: TGTGCCAGCAGTGAAGGAGGCCCGGGAGAGAACACTGAAGCTTTCTTT. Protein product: CASSEGGPGENTEAFF.

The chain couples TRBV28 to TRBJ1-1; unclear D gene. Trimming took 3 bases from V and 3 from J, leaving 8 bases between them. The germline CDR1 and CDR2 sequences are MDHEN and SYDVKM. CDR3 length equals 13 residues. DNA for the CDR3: TGTGCCAGCAGTTTGATGAGGGACACTGAAGCTTTCTTT. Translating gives CASSLMRDTEAFF.

DNA of the CDR3: TGTGCCAGCAGCTTAGAACTAGCGGGAGGCTACGAGCAGTACTTC. Its translation is CASSLELAGGYEQYF. The chain couples TRBV11-2 to TRBJ2-7, with TRBD2 matching over 12 bases. This CDR3 has 15 amino acids. J was trimmed by 3 bases and V by 0 bases; bases with no gene match: 0. Germline V gene lookup returns CDR1 SGHAT and CDR2 FQNNGV.

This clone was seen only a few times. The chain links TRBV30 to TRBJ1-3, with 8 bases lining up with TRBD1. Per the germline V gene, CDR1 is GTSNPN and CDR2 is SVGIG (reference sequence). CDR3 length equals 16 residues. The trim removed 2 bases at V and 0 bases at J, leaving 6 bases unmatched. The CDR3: CAWSPWQGASGNTIYF. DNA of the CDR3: TGTGCCTGGAGTCCATGGCAGGGGGCCTCTGGAAACACCATATATTTT.

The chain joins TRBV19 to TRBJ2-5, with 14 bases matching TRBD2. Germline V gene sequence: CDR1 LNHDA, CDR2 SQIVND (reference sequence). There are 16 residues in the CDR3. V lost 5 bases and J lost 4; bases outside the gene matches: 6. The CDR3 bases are TGTGCCAGTAGTCCGACTAGCGGGAGGGCCGGAGAGACCCAGTACTTC. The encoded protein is CASSPTSGRAGETQYF.

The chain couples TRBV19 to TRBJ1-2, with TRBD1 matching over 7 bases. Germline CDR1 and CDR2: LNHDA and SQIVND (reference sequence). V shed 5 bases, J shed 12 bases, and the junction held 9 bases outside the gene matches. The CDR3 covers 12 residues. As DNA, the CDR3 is TGTGCCAGTAGTCCTTCCTCAGGGGGGAACACCTTC. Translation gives CASSPSSGGNTF. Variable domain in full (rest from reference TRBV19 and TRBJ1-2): DGGITQSPKYLFRKEGQNVTLSCEQNLNHDAMYWYRQDPGQGLRLIYYSQIVNDFQKGDIAEGYSVSREKKESFPLTVTSAQKNPTAFYLCASSPSSGGNTFGSGTRLTVV.